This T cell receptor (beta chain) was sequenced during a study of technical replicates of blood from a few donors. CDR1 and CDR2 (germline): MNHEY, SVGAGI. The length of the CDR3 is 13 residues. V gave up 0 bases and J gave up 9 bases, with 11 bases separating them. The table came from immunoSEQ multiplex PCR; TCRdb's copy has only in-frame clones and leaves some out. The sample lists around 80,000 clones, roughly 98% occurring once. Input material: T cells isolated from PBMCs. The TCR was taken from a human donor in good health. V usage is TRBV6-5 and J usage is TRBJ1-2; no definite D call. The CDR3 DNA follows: TGTGCCAGCAGTTACTCGAGCCAAAGCCGCTACACCTTC. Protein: CASSYSSQSRYTF.